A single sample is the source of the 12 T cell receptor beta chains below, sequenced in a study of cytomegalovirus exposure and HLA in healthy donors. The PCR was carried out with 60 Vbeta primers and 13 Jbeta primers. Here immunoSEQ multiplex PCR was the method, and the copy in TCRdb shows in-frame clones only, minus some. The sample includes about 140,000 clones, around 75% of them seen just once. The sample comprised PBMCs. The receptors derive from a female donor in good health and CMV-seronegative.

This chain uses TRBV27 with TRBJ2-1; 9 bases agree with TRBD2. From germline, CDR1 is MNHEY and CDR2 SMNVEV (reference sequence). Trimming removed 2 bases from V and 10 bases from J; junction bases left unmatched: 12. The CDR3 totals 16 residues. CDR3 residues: CASSLSPGLASPEQFF. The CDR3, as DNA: TGTGCCAGCAGTTTAAGTCCGGGACTAGCTTCCCCGGAGCAGTTCTTC.

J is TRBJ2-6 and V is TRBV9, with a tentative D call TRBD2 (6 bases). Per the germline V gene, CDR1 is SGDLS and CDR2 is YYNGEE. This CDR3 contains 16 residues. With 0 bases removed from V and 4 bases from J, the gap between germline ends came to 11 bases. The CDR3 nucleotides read TGTGCCAGCAGCGTAGTCCCGGGGGTAGGGGCCAACGTCCTGACTTTC. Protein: CASSVVPGVGANVLTF.

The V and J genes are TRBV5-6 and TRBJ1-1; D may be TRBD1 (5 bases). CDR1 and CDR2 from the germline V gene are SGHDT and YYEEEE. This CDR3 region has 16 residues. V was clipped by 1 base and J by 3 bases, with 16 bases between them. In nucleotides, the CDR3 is TGTGCCAGCAGCTTGTGGGGGAGGGGCGGAGACACTGAAGCTTTCTTT. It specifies CASSLWGRGGDTEAFF.

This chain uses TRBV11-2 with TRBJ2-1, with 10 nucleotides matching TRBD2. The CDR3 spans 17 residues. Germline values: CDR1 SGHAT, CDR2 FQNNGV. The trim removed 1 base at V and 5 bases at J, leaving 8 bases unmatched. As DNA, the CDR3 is TGTGCCAGCAGCTTAGGGCTAGGACTAGCGGTTAACAATGAGCAGTTCTTC. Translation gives CASSLGLGLAVNNEQFF.

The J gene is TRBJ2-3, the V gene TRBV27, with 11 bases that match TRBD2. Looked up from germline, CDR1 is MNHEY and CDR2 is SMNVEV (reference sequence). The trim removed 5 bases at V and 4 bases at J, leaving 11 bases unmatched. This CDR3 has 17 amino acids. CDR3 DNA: TGTGCCAGCAGTCCGGGGGATATACTAGCGGGAGCAGATACGCAGTATTTT. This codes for CASSPGDILAGADTQYF.

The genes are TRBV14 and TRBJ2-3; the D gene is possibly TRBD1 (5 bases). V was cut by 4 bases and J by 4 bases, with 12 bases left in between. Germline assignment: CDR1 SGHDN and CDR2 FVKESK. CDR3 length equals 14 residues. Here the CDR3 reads CASSLRDWADTQYF. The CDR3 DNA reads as TGTGCCAGCAGCCTCAGGGATTGGGCAGATACGCAGTATTTT.

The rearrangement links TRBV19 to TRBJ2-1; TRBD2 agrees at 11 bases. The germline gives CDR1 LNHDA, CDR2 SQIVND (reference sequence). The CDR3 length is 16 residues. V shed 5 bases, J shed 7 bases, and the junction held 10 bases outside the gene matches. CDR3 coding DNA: TGTGCCAGTAGTTCTCTTGGGACTAGCGGAGGGAATGAGCAGTTCTTC. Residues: CASSSLGTSGGNEQFF.

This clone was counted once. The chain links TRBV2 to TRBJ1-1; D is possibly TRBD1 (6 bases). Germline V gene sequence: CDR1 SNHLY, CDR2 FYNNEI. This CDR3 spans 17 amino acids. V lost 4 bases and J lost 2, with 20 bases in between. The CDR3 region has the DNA TGTGCCAGCAGTGTAGGTTACAAGGGGGTAGGAAACACTGAAGCTTTCTTT. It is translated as CASSVGYKGVGNTEAFF. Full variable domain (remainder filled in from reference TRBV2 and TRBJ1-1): EPEVTQTPSHQVTQMGQEVILRCVPISNHLYFYWYRQILGQKVEFLVSFYNNEISEKSEIFDDQFSVERPDGSNFTLKIRSTKLEDSAMYFCASSVGYKGVGNTEAFFGQGTRLTVV.

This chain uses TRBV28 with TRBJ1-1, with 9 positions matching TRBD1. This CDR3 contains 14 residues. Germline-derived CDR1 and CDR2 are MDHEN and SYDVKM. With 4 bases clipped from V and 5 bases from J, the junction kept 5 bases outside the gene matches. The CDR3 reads CASSSQGARTEAFF. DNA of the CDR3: TGTGCCAGCAGTTCACAGGGGGCACGTACTGAAGCTTTCTTT. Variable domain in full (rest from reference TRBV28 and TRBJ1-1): DVKVTQSSRYLVKRTGEKVFLECVQDMDHENMFWYRQDPGLGLRLIYFSYDVKMKEKGDIPEGYSVSREKKERFSLILESASTNQTSMYLCASSSQGARTEAFFGQGTRLTVV.

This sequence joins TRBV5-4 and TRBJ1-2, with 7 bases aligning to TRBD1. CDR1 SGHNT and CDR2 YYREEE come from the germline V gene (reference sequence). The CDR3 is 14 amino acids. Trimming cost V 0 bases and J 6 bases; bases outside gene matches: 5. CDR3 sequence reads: CASSLEGAGDGYTF. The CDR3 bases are TGTGCCAGCAGCTTGGAGGGGGCCGGGGATGGCTACACCTTC.

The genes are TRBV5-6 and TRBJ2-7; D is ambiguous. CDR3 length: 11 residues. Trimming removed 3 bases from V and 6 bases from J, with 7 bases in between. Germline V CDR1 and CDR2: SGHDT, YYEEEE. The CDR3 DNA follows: TGTGCCAGCAGCTCCCGGGTCGAGCAGTACTTC. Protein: CASSSRVEQYF.

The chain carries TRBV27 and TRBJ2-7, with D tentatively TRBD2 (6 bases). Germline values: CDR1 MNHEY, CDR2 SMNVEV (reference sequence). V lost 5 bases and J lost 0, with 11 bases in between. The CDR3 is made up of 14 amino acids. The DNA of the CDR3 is TGTGCCAGCAGTCTTAGCGGATTCTCCTACGAGCAGTACTTC. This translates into CASSLSGFSYEQYF.